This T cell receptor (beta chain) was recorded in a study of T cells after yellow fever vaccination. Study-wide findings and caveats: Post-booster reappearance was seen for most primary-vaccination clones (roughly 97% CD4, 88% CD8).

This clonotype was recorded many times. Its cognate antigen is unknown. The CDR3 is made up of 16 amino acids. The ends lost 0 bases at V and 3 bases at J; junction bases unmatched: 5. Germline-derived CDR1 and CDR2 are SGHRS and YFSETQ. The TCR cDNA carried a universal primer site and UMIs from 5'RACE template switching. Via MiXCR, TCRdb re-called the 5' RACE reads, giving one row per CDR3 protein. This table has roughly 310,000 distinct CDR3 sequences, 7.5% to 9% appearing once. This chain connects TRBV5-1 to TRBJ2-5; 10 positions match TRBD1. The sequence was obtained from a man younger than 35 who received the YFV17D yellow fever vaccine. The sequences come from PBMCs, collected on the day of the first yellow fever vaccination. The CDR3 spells CASSLAGTGAEETQYF. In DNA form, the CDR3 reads TGCGCCAGCAGCTTGGCCGGGACAGGGGCGGAAGAGACCCAGTACTTC.